This TCR beta chain was documented in a study of blood T cell repertoires in COVID-19. This clone was detected once. In the original processing: Quantification of nucleated cells was approximated via reference gene primer amplification. Generated by immunoSEQ multiplex PCR, the TCRdb table keeps only in-frame clones and is missing some. V and J calls and clone size follow that table, whereas D and trimming were derived from the DNA. The repertoire holds more than 50,000 clones, with around 91% as singletons. The CDR3 is 13 residues long. The germline gives CDR1 LGHDT, CDR2 YNNKEL (reference sequence). The V end lost 0 bases, the J end lost 7 bases, and 7 bases lay between the germline ends.

This clonotype was obtained from a man aged 60 to 75 with active COVID-19. Sequencing input: peripheral blood. V usage is TRBV3-1 (or the pseudogene TRBV3-2) and J usage is TRBJ2-4, with D unresolved. The CDR3 loop reads CASSQELPNIQYF. The CDR3 nucleotides are TGTGCCAGCAGCCAAGAACTACCGAACATTCAGTACTTC.